This T cell receptor beta chain was captured by sequencing in a study of blood T cell repertoires in COVID-19. Study information: Spain, Italy and the United States supplied samples that represented acute and convalescent COVID-19. Sources were T cells, B-cell-depleted T cells, or PBMCs; the material itself was cDNA or gDNA.

V was shortened by 5 bases and J by 4 bases, with 14 bases between the two germline ends. From germline, CDR1 is SEHNR and CDR2 FQNEAQ (reference sequence). The CDR3 extends over 14 amino acids. Some clones are missing from TCRdb's copy, which holds only in-frame ones; the method was immunoSEQ multiplex PCR. The sample holds tens of thousands of clones; approximately 79% are singletons and the top ten take around 21%. The rearrangement links TRBV7-9 to TRBJ1-2; D is uncertain. The receptor comes from an elderly woman with active or convalescent COVID-19. Sequenced: peripheral blood. CDR3 bases: TGTGCCAGCAGCCAATACGACGGGATCTATGGCTACACCTTC. It yields the protein CASSQYDGIYGYTF. The entire variable domain, with the rest obtained from reference TRBV7-9 and TRBJ1-2, is as follows: DTGVSQNPRHKITKRGQNVTFRCDPISEHNRLYWYRQTLGQGPEFLTYFQNEAQLEKSRLLSDRFSAERPKGSFSTLEIQRTEQGDSAMYLCASSQYDGIYGYTFGSGTRLTVV.